What follows is one T cell receptor (beta chain) and its context. Its antigen is unidentified. This sample was taken from a study of STAT3 mutations in large granular lymphocyte leukemia. Study-level findings and limits: After therapy, 6 of 18 patients switched clonotypes, all new clones STAT3 wild type. Variable sampling intervals and differing treatment regimens complicated linking therapy response to TCR clonal burden changes. Persisting codominant clonotypes may have hidden a small pathogenic clone. Every T-cell large granular lymphocyte leukemia patient had at least one immunodominant TCR beta clonotype.

Around 40,000 productive templates were obtained per sample on average. Clones were sequenced by immunoSEQ multiplex PCR, and TCRdb holds only the in-frame ones, with some missing. The sample lists 13,000 or so clones; around 90% were seen once. The germline V and J ends were trimmed by 4 bases and 7 bases, with 18 bases remaining between them. This CDR3 contains 16 residues. Germline CDR1 and CDR2: SGDLS and YYNGEE. J is TRBJ1-6 and V is TRBV9; tentatively, D is TRBD1 (6 bases). Sample: PBMCs. This clonotype originated in a human donor with T large granular lymphocyte leukemia. Some clones in this sample may be carry-over from other donors' samples. The CDR3 region is CASSNGQGFSNSPLHF. The CDR3 bases are TGTGCCAGCAGCAATGGGCAGGGGTTTTCGAATTCACCCCTCCACTTT. The whole variable domain, remainder taken from reference TRBV9 and TRBJ1-6, is DSGVTQTPKHLITATGQRVTLRCSPRSGDLSVYWYQQSLDQGLQFLIQYYNGEERAKGNILERFSAQQFPDLHSELNLSSLELGDSALYFCASSNGQGFSNSPLHFGNGTRLTVT.